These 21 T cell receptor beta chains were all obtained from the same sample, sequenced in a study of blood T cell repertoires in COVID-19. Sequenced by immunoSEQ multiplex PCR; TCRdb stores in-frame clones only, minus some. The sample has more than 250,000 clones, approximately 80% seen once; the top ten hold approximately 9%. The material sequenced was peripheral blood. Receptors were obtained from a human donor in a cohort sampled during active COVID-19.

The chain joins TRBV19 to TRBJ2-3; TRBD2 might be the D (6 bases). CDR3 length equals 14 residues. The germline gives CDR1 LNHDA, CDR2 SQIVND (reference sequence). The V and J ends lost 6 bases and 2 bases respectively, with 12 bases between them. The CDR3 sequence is CASRSSVNTDTQYF. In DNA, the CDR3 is TGTGCCAGTAGATCTAGCGTAAACACAGATACGCAGTATTTT.

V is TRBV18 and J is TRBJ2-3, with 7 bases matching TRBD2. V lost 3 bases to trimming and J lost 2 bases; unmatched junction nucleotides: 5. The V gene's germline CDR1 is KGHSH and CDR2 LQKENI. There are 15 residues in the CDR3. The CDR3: CASSPRAGFTDTQYF. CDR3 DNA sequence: TGTGCCAGCTCACCGCGAGCGGGGTTCACAGATACGCAGTATTTT.

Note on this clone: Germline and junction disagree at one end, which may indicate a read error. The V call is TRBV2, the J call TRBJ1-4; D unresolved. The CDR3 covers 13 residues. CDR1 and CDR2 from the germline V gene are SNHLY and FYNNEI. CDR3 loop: CASSVSTNEKLFF. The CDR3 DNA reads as TGTGCCAGCAGTGTTTCAACAAATGAAAAACTGTTTTTT.

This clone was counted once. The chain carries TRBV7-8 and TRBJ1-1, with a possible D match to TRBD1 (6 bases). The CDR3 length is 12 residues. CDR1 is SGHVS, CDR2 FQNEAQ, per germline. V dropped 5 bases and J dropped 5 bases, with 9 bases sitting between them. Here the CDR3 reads CASSPQGTEAFF. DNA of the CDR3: TGTGCCAGCAGCCCCCAGGGGACTGAAGCTTTCTTT.

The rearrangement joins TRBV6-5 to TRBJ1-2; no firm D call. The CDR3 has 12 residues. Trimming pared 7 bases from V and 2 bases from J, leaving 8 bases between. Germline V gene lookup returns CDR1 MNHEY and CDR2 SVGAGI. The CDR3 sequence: CASMGRNYGYTF. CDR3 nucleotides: TGTGCCAGCATGGGCAGAAACTATGGCTACACCTTC.

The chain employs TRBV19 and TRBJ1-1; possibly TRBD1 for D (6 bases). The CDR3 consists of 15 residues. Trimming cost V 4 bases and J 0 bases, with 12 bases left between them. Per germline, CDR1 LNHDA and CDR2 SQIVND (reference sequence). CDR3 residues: CASSTDRLMNTEAFF. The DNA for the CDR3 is TGTGCCAGTAGTACAGACAGGTTAATGAACACTGAAGCTTTCTTT.

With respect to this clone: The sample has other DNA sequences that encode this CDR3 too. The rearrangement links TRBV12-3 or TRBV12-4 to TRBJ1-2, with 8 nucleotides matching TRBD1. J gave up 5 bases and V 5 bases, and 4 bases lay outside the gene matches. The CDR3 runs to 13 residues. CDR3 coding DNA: TGTGCCAGCAGTCTAGGACAGGGATATGGCTACACCTTC. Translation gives CASSLGQGYGYTF.

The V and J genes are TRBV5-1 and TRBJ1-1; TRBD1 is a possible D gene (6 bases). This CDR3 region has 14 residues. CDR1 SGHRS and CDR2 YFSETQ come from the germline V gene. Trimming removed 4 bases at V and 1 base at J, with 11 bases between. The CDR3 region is CASSTGSPNTEAFF. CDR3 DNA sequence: TGCGCCAGCAGCACAGGGTCCCCGAACACTGAAGCTTTCTTT.

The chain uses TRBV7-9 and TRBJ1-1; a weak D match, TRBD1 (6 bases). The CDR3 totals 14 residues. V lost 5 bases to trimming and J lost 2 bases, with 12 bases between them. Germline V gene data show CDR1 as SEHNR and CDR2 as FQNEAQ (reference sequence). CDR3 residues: CASSRTEINTEAFF. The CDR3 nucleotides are TGTGCCAGCAGCCGGACAGAAATAAACACTGAAGCTTTCTTT. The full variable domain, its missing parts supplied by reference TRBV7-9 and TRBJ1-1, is DTGVSQNPRHKITKRGQNVTFRCDPISEHNRLYWYRQTLGQGPEFLTYFQNEAQLEKSRLLSDRFSAERPKGSFSTLEIQRTEQGDSAMYLCASSRTEINTEAFFGQGTRLTVV.

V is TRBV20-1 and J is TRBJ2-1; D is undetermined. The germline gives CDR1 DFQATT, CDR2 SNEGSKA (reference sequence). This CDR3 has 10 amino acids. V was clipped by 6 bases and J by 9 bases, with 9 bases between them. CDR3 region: CSALSGEQFF. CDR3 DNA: TGCAGTGCATTGTCCGGTGAGCAGTTCTTC.

Here the CDR3 reads CAISVRGADTQYF. CDR3 bases: TGTGCCATCAGTGTGCGGGGTGCAGATACGCAGTATTTT. The V and J genes are TRBV10-3 and TRBJ2-3, with a weak D call TRBD2 (6 bases). The V end was cut by 4 bases, the J end by 4 bases, with 9 bases between. The CDR3 loop spans 13 amino acids. Germline-derived CDR1 and CDR2 are ENHRY and SYGVKD.

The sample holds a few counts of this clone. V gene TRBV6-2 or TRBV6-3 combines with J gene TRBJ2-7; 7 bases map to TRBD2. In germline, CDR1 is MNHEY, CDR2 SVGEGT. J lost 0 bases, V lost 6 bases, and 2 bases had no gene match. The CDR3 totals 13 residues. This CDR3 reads CASSRDYSYEQYF. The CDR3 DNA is TGTGCCAGCAGCCGGGACTACTCCTACGAGCAGTACTTC.

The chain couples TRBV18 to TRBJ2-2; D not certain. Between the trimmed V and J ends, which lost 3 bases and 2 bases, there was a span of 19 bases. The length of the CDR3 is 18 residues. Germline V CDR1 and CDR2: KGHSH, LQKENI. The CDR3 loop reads CASSPMTSAKANTGELFF. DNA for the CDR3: TGTGCCAGCTCACCGATGACTTCAGCTAAGGCAAACACCGGGGAGCTGTTTTTT. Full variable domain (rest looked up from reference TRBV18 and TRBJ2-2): NAGVMQNPRHLVRRRGQEARLRCSPMKGHSHVYWYRQLPEEGLKFMVYLQKENIIDESGMPKERFSAEFPKEGPSILRIQQVVRGDSAAYFCASSPMTSAKANTGELFFGEGSRLTVL.

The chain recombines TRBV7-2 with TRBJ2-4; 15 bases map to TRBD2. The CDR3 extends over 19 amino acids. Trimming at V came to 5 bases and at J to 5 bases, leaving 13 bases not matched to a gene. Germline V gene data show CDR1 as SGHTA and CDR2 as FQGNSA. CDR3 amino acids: CASSPSPRTSGGEENIQYF. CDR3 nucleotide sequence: TGTGCCAGCAGCCCGTCCCCGCGGACTAGCGGGGGGGAAGAAAACATTCAGTACTTC.

The CDR3 is CASSPRGGAKNTEAFF. The CDR3 DNA reads TGTGCCAGCAGCCCCCGAGGGGGGGCCAAGAACACTGAAGCTTTCTTT. The rearrangement uses TRBV5-4 and TRBJ1-1, with D possibly being TRBD1 (6 bases). V was shortened by 4 bases and J by 1 base, with 17 bases between the two germline ends. CDR1 is SGHNT and CDR2 is YYREEE in the germline V gene (reference sequence). The CDR3 length is 16 residues.

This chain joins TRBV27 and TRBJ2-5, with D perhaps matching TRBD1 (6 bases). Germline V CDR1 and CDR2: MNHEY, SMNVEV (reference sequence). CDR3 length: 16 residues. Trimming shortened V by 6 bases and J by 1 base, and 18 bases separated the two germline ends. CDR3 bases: TGTGCCAGCAGGGGACGTGGGACACTAGGCCAAGAGACCCAGTACTTC. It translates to CASRGRGTLGQETQYF.

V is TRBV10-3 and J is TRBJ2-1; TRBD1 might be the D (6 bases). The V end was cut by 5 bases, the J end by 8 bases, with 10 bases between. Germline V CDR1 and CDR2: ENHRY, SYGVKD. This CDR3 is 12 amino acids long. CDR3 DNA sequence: TGTGCCATCAGTTTGAAGGGGGATGAGCAGTTCTTC. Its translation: CAISLKGDEQFF.

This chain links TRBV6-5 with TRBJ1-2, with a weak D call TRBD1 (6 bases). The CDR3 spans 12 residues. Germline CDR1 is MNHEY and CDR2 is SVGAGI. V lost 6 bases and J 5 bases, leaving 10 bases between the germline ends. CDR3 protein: CASRGHLYGYTF. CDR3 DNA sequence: TGTGCCAGCAGGGGACATCTGTATGGCTACACCTTC.

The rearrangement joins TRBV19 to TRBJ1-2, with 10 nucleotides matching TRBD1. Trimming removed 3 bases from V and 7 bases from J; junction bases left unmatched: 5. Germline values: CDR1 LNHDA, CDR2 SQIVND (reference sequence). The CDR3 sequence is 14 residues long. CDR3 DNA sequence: TGTGCCAGTAGTATGGACAGGGGGTTGGGTGGCTACACCTTC. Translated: CASSMDRGLGGYTF.

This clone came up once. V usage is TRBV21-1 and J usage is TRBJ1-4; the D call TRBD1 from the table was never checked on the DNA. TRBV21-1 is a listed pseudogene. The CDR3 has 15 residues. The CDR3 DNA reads TGTGCCAGCAGCAAAGAGGGGGTGAAAGGGGAAAAACTGTTTTTT. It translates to CASSKEGVKGEKLFF.

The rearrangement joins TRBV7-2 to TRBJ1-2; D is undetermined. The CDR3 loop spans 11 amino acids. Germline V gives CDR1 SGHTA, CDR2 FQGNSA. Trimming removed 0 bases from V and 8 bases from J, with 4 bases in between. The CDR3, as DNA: TGTGCCAGCAGCTTAGCCGTCGGCTACACCTTC. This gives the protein CASSLAVGYTF.